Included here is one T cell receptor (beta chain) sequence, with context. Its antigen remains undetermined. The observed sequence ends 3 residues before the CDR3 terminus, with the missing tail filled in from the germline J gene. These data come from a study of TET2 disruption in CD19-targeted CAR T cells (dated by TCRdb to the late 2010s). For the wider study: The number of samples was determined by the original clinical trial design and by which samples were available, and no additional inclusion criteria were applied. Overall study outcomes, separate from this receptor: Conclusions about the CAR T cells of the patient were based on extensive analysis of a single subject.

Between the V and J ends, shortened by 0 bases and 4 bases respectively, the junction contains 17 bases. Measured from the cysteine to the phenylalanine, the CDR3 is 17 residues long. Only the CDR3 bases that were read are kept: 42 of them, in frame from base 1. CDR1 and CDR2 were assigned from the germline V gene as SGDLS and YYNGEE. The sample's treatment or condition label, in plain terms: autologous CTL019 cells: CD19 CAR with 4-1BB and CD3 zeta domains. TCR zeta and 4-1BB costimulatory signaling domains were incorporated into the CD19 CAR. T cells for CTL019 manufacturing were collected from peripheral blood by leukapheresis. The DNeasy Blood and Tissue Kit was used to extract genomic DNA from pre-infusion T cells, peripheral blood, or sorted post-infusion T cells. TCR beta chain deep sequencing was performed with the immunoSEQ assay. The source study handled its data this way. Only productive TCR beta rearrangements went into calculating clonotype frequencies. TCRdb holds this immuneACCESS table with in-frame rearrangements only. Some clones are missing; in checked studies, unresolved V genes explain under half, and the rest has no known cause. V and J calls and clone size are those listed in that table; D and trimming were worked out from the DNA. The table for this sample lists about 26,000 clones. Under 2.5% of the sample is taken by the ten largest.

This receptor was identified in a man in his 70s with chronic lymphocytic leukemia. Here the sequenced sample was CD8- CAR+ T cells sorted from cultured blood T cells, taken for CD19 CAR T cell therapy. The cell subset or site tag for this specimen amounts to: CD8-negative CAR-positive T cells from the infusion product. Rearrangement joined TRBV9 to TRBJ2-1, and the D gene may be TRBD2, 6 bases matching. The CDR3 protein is CASSVGREAGLYNEQFF. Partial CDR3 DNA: TGTGCCAGCAGCGTAGGCAGGGAGGCTGGGCTTTACAATGAG.